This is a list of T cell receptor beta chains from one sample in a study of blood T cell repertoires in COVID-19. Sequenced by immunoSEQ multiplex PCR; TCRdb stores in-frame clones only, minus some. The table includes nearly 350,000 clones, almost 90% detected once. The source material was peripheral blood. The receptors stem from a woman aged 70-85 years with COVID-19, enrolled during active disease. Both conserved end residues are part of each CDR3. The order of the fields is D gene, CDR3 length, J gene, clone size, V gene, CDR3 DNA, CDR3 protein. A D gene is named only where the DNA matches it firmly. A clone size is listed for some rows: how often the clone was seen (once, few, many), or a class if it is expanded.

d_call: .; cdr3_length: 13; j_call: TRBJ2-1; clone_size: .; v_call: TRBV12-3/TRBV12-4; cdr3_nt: TGTGCCAGCAGTTCGGACTTCCCCAATGAGCAGTTCTTC; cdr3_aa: CASSSDFPNEQFF
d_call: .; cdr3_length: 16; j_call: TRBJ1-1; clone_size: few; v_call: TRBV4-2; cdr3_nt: TGTGCCAGCAGCCAATCCTGGGGCACCTTTAACACTGAAGCTTTCTTT; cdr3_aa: CASSQSWGTFNTEAFF
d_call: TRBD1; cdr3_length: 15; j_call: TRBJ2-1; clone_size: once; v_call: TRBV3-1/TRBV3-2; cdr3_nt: TGTGCCAGCAGCAAAGGGACAGGGGGCACAAATGAGCAGTTCTTC; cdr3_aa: CASSKGTGGTNEQFF
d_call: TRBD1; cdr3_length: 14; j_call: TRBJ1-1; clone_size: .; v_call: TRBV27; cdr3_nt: TGTGCCAGCAGCCTCGACAGGGGCCTAACTGAAGCTTTCTTT; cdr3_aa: CASSLDRGLTEAFF
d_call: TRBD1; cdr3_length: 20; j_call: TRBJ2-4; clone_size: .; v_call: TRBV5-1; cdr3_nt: TGCGCCAGCAGCCTCTTAACCGGGACAGTCCCCAAACTAGCCAAAAACATTCAGTACTTC; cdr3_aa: CASSLLTGTVPKLAKNIQYF
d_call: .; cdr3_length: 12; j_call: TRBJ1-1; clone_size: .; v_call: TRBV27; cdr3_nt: TGTGCCGGAGGGGCGTTTAACACTGAAGCTTTCTTT; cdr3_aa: CAGGAFNTEAFF
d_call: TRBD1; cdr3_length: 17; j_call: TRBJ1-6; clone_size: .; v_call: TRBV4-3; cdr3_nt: TGCGCCAGCAGCCAAGTTGCAGGGGGCTCGAACAATTCACCCCTCCACTTT; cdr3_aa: CASSQVAGGSNNSPLHF
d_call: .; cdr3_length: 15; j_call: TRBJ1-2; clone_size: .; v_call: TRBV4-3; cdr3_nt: TGCGCCAGCAGCCAAGATTCCCCGGGGGGCTATGGCTACACCTTC; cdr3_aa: CASSQDSPGGYGYTF
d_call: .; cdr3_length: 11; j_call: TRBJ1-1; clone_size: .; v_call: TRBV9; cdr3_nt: TGTGCAAGCGGAGGGGACACTGAAGCTTTCTTT; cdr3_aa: CASGGDTEAFF
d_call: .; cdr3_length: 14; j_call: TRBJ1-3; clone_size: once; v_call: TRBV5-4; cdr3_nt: TGTGCCAGCAGCTCTCCCTCAGCTGGAAACACCATATATTTT; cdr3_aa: CASSSPSAGNTIYF
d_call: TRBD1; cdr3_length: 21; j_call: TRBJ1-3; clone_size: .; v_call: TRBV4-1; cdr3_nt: TGCGCCAGCAGCCAGAGTCCTGCGCAGGGGGCTCTAATGCTCTCTGGAAACACCATATATTTT; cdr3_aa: CASSQSPAQGALMLSGNTIYF
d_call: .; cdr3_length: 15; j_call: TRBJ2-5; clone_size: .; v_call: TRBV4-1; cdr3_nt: TGCGCCAGCAGCCAAGGCGGGTCCGGGGGAGAGACCCAGTACTTC; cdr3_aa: CASSQGGSGGETQYF
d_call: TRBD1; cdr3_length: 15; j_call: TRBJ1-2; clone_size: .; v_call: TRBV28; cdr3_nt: TGTGCCAGCAACCAAGGGGGACAGAAAAGCTATGGCTACACCTTC; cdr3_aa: CASNQGGQKSYGYTF
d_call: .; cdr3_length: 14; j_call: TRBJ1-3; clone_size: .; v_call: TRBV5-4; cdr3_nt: TGTGCCAGCAGCTTGTACTCGTCTGGAAACACCATATATTTT; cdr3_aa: CASSLYSSGNTIYF
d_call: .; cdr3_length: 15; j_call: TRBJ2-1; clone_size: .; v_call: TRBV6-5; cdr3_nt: TGTGCCAGCAGTACCCGCGGGGCTGGGGGCAATGAGCAGTTCTTC; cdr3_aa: CASSTRGAGGNEQFF
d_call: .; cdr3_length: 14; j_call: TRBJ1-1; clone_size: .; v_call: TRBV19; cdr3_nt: TGTGCCAGTAGGAGCAGGGAGGTGAACACTGAAGCTTTCTTT; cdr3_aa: CASRSREVNTEAFF
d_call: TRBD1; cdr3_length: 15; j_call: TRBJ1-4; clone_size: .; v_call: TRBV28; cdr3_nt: TGTGCCAGCAGTCCTACAGGGGCCCCTAATGAAAAACTGTTTTTT; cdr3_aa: CASSPTGAPNEKLFF
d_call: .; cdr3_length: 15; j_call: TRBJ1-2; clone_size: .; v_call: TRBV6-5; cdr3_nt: TGTGCCAGCAGAAGGACTGACCTCAATAACTATGGCTACACCTTC; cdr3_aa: CASRRTDLNNYGYTF
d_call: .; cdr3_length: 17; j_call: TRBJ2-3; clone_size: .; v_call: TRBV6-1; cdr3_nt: TGTGCCAGCAGTGAAAGGCGGGGACGATCTAGCACAGATACGCAGTATTTT; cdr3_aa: CASSERRGRSSTDTQYF
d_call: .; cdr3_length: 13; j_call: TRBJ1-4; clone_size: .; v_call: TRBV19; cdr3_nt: TGTGCCAGTATCGGGACAATCAATGAAAAACTGTTTTTT; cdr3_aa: CASIGTINEKLFF
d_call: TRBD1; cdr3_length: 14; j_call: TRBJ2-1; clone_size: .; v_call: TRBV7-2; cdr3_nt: TGTGCCAGCAGCGAGGACAGGGGGGAGAATGAGCAGTTCTTC; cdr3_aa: CASSEDRGENEQFF
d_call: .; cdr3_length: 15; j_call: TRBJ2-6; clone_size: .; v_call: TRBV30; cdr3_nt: TGTGCCTGGAGTTATCTCAGCTCTGGGGCCAACGTCCTGACTTTC; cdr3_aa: CAWSYLSSGANVLTF
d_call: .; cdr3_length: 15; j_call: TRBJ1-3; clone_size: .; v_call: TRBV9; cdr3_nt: TGTGCCAGCAGCGTAGATGCGGGCTCTGGAAACACCATATATTTT; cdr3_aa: CASSVDAGSGNTIYF
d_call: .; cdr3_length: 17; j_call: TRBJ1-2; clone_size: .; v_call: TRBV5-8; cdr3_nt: TGTGCCAGCAGCTTGGCCCCTCTCGCCAGGTTGTACTATGGCTACACCTTC; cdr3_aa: CASSLAPLARLYYGYTF
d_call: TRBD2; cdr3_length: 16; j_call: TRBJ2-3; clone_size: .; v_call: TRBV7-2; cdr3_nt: TGTGCCAGCAGTTCCCAGGTTGGGACTACCGCACCCACGCAGTATTTT; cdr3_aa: CASSSQVGTTAPTQYF
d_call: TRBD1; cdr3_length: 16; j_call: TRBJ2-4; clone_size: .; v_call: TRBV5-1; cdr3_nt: TGCGCCAGCAGCCTGGAGTACAGGGGAGCCAAAAACATTCAGTACTTC; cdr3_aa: CASSLEYRGAKNIQYF
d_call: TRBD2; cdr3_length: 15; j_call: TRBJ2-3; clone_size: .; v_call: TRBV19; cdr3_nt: TGTGCCAGTAGTCCCCGCCTAGCGGGCACAGATACGCAGTATTTT; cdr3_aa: CASSPRLAGTDTQYF
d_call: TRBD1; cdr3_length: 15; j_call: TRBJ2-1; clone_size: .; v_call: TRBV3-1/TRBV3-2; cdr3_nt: TGTGCCATCGATCTCCCGGGACAGGGGTGTAATGAGCAGTTCTTC; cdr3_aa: CAIDLPGQGCNEQFF
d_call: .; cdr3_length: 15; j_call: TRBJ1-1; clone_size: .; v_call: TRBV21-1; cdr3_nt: TGTGCCAGCAGCCAGCAACGGGGGGACGACACTGAAGCTTTCTTT; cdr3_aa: CASSQQRGDDTEAFF
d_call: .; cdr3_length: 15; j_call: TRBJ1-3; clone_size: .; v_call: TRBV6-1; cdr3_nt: TGTGCCAGCAGTGAATTCCGGACAGCGCAAAACACCATATATTTT; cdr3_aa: CASSEFRTAQNTIYF
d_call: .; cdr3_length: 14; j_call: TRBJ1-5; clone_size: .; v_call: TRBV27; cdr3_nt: TGTGCCAGCAGTCCCTCCGGGAACAATCAGCCCCAGCATTTT; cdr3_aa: CASSPSGNNQPQHF
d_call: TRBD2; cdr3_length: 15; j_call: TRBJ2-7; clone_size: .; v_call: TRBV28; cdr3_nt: TGTGCCAGCAGACGTAGCGGGGGAGTCTCCTACGAGCAGTACTTC; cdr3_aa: CASRRSGGVSYEQYF
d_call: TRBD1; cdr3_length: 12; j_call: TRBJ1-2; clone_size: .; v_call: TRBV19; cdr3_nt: TGTGCCAGTAGTGAGACAGGGTTTGGCTACACCTTC; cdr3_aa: CASSETGFGYTF
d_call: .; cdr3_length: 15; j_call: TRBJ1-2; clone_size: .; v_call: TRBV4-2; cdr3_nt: TGTGCCAGCAGCCAAGCTGAGACAGCCATCTATGGCTACACCTTC; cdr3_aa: CASSQAETAIYGYTF
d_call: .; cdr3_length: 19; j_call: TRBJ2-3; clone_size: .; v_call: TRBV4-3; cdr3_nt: TGCGCCAGCAGCCAAGCTCCCGTCCGGGGGACGAGAGGCACAGATACGCAGTATTTT; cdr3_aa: CASSQAPVRGTRGTDTQYF
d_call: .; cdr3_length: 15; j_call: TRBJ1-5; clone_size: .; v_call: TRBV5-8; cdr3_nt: TGTGCCAGCAGCTTGGGGCAGTATAGCAATCAGCCCCAGCATTTT; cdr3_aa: CASSLGQYSNQPQHF
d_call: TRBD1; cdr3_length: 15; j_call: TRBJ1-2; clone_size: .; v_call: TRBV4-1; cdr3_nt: TGCGCCAGCAGCCAAGGATCAGGGGGTCCCTATGGCTACACCTTC; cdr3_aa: CASSQGSGGPYGYTF
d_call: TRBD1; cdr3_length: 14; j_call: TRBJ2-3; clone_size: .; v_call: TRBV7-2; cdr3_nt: TGTGCCAGCAGCTTACAGGGGGCAACAGATACGCAGTATTTT; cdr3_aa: CASSLQGATDTQYF
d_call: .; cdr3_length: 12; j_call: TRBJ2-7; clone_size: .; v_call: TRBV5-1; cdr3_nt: TGCGCCAGCAGCGCGGCCTCGGACGAGCAGTACTTC; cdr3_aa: CASSAASDEQYF
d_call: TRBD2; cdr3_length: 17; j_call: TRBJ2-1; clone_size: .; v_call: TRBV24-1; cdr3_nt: TGTGCCACCAGTGATACGCCTACTAGCGGGGGGGACAATGAGCAGTTCTTC; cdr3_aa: CATSDTPTSGGDNEQFF
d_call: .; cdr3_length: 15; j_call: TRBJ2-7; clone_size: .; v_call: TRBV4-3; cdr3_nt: TGCGCCAGCAGCCAAGGTCGTGGGGGGGCCGACGAGCAGTACTTC; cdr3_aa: CASSQGRGGADEQYF
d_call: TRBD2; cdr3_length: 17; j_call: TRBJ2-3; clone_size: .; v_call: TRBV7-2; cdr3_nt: TGTGCCAGCAGCTTAGGGATACCTAGCGGGATCACAGATACGCAGTATTTT; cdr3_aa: CASSLGIPSGITDTQYF
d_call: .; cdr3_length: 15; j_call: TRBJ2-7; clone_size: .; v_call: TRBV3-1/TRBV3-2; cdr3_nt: TGTGCCAGCAGCCAAAGGACGGCGGGCCACTACGAGCAGTACTTC; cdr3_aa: CASSQRTAGHYEQYF
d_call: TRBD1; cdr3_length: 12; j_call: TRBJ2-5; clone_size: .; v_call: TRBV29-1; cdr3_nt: TGCAGCGTTGTGGAACAGGGGGAGACCCAGTACTTC; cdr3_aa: CSVVEQGETQYF
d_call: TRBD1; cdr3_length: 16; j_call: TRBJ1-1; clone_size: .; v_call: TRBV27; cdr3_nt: TGTGCCAGCAGTTACCGGGACAGGGGGCTCCGGACTGAAGCTTTCTTT; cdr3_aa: CASSYRDRGLRTEAFF